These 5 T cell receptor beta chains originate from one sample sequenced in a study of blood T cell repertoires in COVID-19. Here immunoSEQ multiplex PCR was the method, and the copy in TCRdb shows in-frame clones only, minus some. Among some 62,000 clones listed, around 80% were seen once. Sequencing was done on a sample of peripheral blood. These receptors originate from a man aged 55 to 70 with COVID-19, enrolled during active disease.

Here the CDR3 reads CASSLTLGQGGKLFF. The CDR3 DNA reads TGCGCCAGCAGCCTGACCCTCGGACAGGGAGGAAAACTGTTTTTT. The rearrangement joins TRBV4-1 to TRBJ1-4; 8 nucleotides line up with TRBD1. This CDR3 has 15 residues. The V gene's germline CDR1 is MGHRA and CDR2 YSYEKL. Trimming took 4 bases from V and 10 from J; bases not matched to a gene: 11.

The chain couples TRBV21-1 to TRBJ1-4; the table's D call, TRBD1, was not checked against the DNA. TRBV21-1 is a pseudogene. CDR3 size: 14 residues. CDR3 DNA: TGTGCCAGCGGGTTCCCCGGGACAGAGAAAAAACTGTTTTTT. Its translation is CASGFPGTEKKLFF.

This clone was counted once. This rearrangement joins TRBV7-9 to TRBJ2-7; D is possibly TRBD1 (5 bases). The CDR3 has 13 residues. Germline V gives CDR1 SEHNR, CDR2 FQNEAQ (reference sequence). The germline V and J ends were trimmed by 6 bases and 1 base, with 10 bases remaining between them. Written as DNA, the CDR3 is TGTGCCAGCAGAAATCAGGGTTCCTACGAGCAGTACTTC. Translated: CASRNQGSYEQYF.

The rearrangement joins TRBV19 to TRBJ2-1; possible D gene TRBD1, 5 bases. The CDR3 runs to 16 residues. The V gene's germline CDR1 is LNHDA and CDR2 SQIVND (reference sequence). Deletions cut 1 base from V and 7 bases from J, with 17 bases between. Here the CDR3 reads CASSIGKGLSANEQFF. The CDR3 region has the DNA TGTGCCAGTAGTATAGGGAAGGGGCTAAGCGCGAATGAGCAGTTCTTC.

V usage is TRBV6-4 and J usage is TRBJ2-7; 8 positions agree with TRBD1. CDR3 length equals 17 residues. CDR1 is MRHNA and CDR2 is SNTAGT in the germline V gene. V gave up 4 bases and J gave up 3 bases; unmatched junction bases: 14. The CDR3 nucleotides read TGTGCCAGCAGTGGGTCCCGGGACAGGTTTTCGGACTACGAGCAGTACTTC. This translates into CASSGSRDRFSDYEQYF.